The following is a TCR beta chain sequence with its context. CDR3 length equals 17 residues. V lost 5 bases, J lost 0 bases, and 9 bases stayed unmatched. The germline V gene has CDR1 KGHSH and CDR2 LQKENI. The data derive from a study of T cell changes during pregnancy in multiple sclerosis. Sequenced by immunoSEQ multiplex PCR; TCRdb stores in-frame clones only, minus some. The sample has approximately 60,000 clones, 80% to 95% seen once. J is TRBJ2-1 and V is TRBV18; 8 bases align to TRBD1. The source of this sequence is a female donor in good health, enrolled as a control in a pregnancy study. The sample here was peripheral blood, taken in the third trimester of pregnancy. The CDR3 nucleotides are TGTGCCAGCTCAAAGGCGGCGGGACAGGCCTCCTACAATGAGCAGTTCTTC. This codes for CASSKAAGQASYNEQFF.